This T cell receptor (beta chain) derives from a study of spatial heterogeneity in lung cancer. Looking at the study overall: The follow-up PBMC samples were sequenced whenever they were available. The median time to follow-up was about two years after resection.

V lost 2 bases to trimming and J lost 5 bases, with 15 bases between them. The CDR3 length is 15 residues. CDR1 and CDR2 (germline): SGHTA, FQGTGA. TCRdb itself ran the 5' RACE reads through MiXCR, one entry per CDR3 protein. The data hold over 85,000 distinct CDR3 sequences, with roughly a fifth observed a single time. The time point: blood at routine non-recurrence follow-up after resection. The source was PBMCs, collected at follow-up. This chain joins TRBV7-3 and TRBJ2-5; maybe TRBD2 (5 bases). The source is a male donor with early-stage non-small cell lung cancer. The CDR3 reads CASSLEGYPRETQYF. In DNA form, the CDR3 reads TGTGCCAGCAGCTTAGAGGGCTATCCTCGGGAGACCCAGTACTTC.